A single T cell receptor beta chain is shown here with its context. Study processing details: The authors estimated nucleated cell counts from reference gene primer amplification. Sequencing used immunoSEQ multiplex PCR; TCRdb keeps in-frame clones, though not all of them. Clonal size and the V and J genes are those of that table, whereas D and trimming came from the DNA. In the table there are 120,000 or so clones, approximately 74% of which are singletons. The data belong to a study of blood T cell repertoires in COVID-19. Study-level background: Samples representing acute and convalescent COVID-19 were sourced from the United States, Italy and Spain. PBMCs, B-cell-depleted T cells, or T cells provided the cDNA or gDNA that made up the material.

The V gene's germline CDR1 is SGHNT and CDR2 YENEEA. The CDR3 covers 16 residues. V was cut by 5 bases and J by 7 bases, with 23 bases left in between. The V call is TRBV11-3, the J call TRBJ1-2; a possible D gene is TRBD1 (5 bases). The specimen sequenced was peripheral blood. The TCR was taken from a man aged 55 to 70 with acute or convalescent COVID-19. CDR3 coding DNA: TGTGCCAGCAGCCAAGGGCGGGACTCCGGGGGAGGTGGCTACACCTTC. This translates into CASSQGRDSGGGGYTF.